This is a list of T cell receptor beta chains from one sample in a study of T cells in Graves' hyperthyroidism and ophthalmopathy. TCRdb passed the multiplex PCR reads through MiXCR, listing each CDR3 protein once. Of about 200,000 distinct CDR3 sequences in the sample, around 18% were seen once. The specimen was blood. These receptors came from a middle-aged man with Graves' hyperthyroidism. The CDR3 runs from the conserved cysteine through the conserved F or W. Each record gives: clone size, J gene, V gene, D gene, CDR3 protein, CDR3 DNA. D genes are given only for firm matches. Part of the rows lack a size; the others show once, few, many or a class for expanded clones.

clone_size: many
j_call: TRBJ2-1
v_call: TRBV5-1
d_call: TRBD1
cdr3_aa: CASSRGTGYNEQFF
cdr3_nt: TGCGCCAGCAGCCGAGGGACAGGTTACAATGAGCAGTTCTTC

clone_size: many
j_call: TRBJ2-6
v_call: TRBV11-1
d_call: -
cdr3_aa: CASSLTGAGANVLTF
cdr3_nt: TGTGCCAGCAGCTTAACCGGGGCTGGGGCCAACGTCCTGACTTTC

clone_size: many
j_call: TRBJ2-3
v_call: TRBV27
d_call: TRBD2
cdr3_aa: CASKSEGSGGYADTQYF
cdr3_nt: TGTGCCAGCAAGTCGGAGGGGAGCGGGGGTTATGCAGATACGCAGTATTTT

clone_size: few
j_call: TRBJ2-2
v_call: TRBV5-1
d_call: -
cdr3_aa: CASSLGVNSGSWLFF
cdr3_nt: TGCGCCAGCAGCTTGGGAGTCAATTCAGGCTCGTGGCTGTTTTTT

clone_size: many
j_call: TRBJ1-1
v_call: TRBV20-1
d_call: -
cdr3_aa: CSARGGPVNTEAFF
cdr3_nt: TGCAGTGCTAGAGGCGGGCCCGTGAACACTGAAGCTTTCTTT

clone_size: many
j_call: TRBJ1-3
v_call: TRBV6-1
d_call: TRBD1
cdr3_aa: CASRGGDSSGNTIYF
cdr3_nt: TGTGCCAGCAGGGGGGGGGACAGCTCTGGAAACACCATATATTTT

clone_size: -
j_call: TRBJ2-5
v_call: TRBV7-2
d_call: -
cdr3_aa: CASSRLGGKETQYF
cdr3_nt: TGTGCCAGCAGCCGATTAGGGGGAAAAGAGACCCAGTACTTC

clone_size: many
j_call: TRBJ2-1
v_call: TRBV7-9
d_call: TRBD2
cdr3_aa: CASRRRLAGGPYEQFF
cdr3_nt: TGTGCCAGCAGGCGCAGACTAGCGGGGGGGCCGTATGAGCAGTTCTTC

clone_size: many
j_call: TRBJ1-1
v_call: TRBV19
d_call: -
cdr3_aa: CASSSQILNTEAFF
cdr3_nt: TGTGCCAGTAGTTCACAGATTCTGAACACTGAAGCTTTCTTT

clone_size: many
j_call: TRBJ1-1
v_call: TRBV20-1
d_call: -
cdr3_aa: CSAFAWNTEAFF
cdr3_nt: TGCAGTGCTTTCGCATGGAACACTGAAGCTTTCTTT

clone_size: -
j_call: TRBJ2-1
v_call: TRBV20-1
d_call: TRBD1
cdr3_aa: CSEWGQNYEQFF
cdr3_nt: TGCAGTGAGTGGGGACAGAACTATGAGCAGTTCTTC

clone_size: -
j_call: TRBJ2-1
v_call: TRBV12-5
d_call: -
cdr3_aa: CASGLVEGSGKFEQFF
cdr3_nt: TGTGCTAGTGGTTTGGTAGAAGGGTCAGGGAAGTTTGAGCAGTTCTTC

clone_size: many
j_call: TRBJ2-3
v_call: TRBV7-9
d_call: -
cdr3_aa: CASSLALSLGDRSTDTQYF
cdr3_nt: TGTGCCAGCAGCTTAGCGCTCAGCCTAGGGGATCGAAGCACAGATACGCAGTATTTT

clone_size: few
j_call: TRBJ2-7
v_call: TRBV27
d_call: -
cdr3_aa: CASSGLTKSYEQYF
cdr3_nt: TGTGCCAGCAGCGGACTGACTAAATCCTACGAGCAGTACTTC

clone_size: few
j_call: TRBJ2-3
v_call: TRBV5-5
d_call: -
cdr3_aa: CASSPQLGGTQYF
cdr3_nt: TGTGCCAGCAGCCCGCAGTTGGGCGGAACGCAGTATTTT

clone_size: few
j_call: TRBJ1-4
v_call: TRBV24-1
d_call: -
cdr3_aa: CATSERRDKTNEKLFF
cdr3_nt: TGTGCCACCAGTGAGCGCCGGGACAAAACTAATGAAAAACTGTTTTTT

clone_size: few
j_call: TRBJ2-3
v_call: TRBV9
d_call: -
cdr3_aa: CASSVDLSHTDTQYF
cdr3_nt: TGTGCCAGCAGCGTAGACTTAAGCCACACAGATACGCAGTATTTT

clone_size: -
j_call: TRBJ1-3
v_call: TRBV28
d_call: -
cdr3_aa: CASTEVGVSGNTIYF
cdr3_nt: TGTGCCAGCACCGAAGTGGGGGTATCTGGAAACACCATATATTTT

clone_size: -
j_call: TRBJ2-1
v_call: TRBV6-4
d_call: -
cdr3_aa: CASSERDGNEQFF
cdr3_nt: TGTGCCAGCAGTGAACGGGATGGGAATGAGCAGTTCTTC

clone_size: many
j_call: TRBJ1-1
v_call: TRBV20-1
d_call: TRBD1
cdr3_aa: CSAHRGGDTEAFF
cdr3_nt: TGCAGTGCCCACAGGGGAGGAGACACTGAAGCTTTCTTT

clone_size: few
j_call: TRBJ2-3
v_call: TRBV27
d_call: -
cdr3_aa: CASNGLFTSTDTQYF
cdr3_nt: TGTGCCAGCAACGGACTATTTACTAGCACAGATACGCAGTATTTT

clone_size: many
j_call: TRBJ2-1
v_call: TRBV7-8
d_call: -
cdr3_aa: CASSSTRTNKKGQFF
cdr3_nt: TGTGCCAGCAGCTCGACTAGAACTAACAAGAAAGGGCAGTTCTTC

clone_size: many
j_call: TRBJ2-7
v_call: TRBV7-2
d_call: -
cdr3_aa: CASSWNTPGHEQYF
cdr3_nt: TGTGCCAGCAGCTGGAATACCCCGGGCCACGAGCAGTACTTC

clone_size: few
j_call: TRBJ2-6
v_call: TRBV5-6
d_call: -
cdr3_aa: CASSFVVGRTGANVLTF
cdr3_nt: TGTGCCAGCAGCTTCGTGGTGGGGAGGACTGGGGCCAACGTCCTGACTTTC

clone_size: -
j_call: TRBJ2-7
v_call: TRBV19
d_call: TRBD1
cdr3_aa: CASSIVLTGGAYEQYF
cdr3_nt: TGTGCCAGTAGTATTGTCCTGACAGGGGGGGCCTACGAGCAGTACTTC

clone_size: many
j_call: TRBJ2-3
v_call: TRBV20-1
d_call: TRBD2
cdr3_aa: CSAGTSGVTDTQYF
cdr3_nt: TGCAGTGCTGGGACTAGCGGGGTCACAGATACGCAGTATTTT

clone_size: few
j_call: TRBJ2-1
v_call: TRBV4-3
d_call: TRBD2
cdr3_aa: CASSQAPAGGNEQFF
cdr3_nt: TGCGCCAGCAGCCAAGCCCCAGCGGGGGGCAATGAGCAGTTCTTC